This T cell receptor beta chain originates from a study of radiation and T cells in renal cell carcinoma. Study-level background: Nephrectomy followed 15 Gy stereotactic body radiation by 4 weeks. Study findings and constraints: Baseline intratumoral clonotype presence is unknown without pretreatment biopsies.

Here immunoSEQ multiplex PCR was the method, and the copy in TCRdb shows in-frame clones only, minus some. The sample includes roughly 120,000 clones, 70% to 90% of them seen just once. Time point specified: blood 2 weeks post-SBRT. As to treatment: 15 Gy SBRT to primary tumor, nephrectomy 4 weeks later. The tumor was a clear cell renal cell carcinoma. A remark on this clone: Its matching antigen is unknown. The same CDR3 can be traced to other DNA sequences in this sample.

Trimming removed 3 bases at V and 7 bases at J, with 4 bases between. CDR1 MNHEY and CDR2 SMNVEV come from the germline V gene (reference sequence). The CDR3 loop spans 11 amino acids. The sequence derives from a woman in her sixties with renal cell carcinoma. This rearrangement joins TRBV27 to TRBJ2-1; no firm D call. The specimen comprised blood, sampled from a patient whose treatment included radiotherapy and nephrectomy. The CDR3 DNA sequence: TGTGCCAGCAGTTTGGGAAATGAGCAGTTCTTC. Translation: CASSLGNEQFF.